Listed here are 21 T cell receptor beta chains from one sample, sequenced in a study of blood T cell repertoires in COVID-19. Data came from immunoSEQ multiplex PCR; TCRdb stores just in-frame clones and leaves some out. The data hold around 310,000 clones, with around 90% observed a single time. The sequenced sample consisted of peripheral blood. These receptors were taken from a woman in her thirties or forties with COVID-19, enrolled during active disease.

The V call is TRBV28, the J call TRBJ2-7; 7 positions agree with TRBD2. The germline gives CDR1 MDHEN, CDR2 SYDVKM. The CDR3 loop spans 16 amino acids. V was clipped by 4 bases and J by 5 bases; unmatched bases: 14. This chain's CDR3 is CASSSPPSGSLHEQYF. CDR3 sequence (DNA): TGTGCCAGCAGTTCTCCACCTAGCGGATCGCTCCACGAGCAGTACTTC.

The V and J genes are TRBV4-3 and TRBJ2-2, with 10 positions matching TRBD2. The CDR3 has 16 amino acids. CDR1 LGHNA and CDR2 YSLEER come from the germline V gene. After removal of 3 bases from V and 4 bases from J, the junction contained 5 bases not matched to a gene. In DNA form, the CDR3 reads TGCGCCAGCAGCCATTCAGCGGGGGGGCGCACCGGGGAGCTGTTTTTT. This gives the protein CASSHSAGGRTGELFF.

This clone was counted once. This rearrangement joins TRBV27 to TRBJ1-2; no firm D call. The germline V gene has CDR1 MNHEY and CDR2 SMNVEV (reference sequence). There are 14 residues in the CDR3. Trimming removed 2 bases from V and 0 bases from J, with 7 bases in between. The CDR3: CASSLIATNYGYTF. Written as DNA, the CDR3 is TGTGCCAGCAGTTTAATAGCCACTAACTATGGCTACACCTTC.

V usage is TRBV19 and J usage is TRBJ2-1; 9 nucleotides align to TRBD1. CDR3 size: 16 residues. V gave up 1 base and J gave up 5 bases; unmatched junction bases: 6. Germline V gene data show CDR1 as LNHDA and CDR2 as SQIVND (reference sequence). CDR3: CASSIGDRVANNEQFF. The CDR3 nucleotides read TGTGCCAGTAGTATAGGGGACAGGGTCGCGAACAATGAGCAGTTCTTC.

The chain is built from TRBV6-5 and TRBJ1-3; 9 bases agree with TRBD1. Losses at the gene ends were 2 bases for V and 6 bases for J; bases not matched to a gene: 5. The germline V gene encodes CDR1 MNHEY and CDR2 SVGAGI. This CDR3 is built from 15 residues. DNA of the CDR3: TGTGCCAGCAGTTACGGGGGACAGGGAGCAAACACCATATATTTT. Translation: CASSYGGQGANTIYF.

In this sample, this clone turned up a few times. The chain is built from TRBV7-9 and TRBJ1-1, with D uncertain. V was pared by 0 bases and J by 4 bases, with 9 bases between. The CDR3 length is 14 residues. The germline V gene has CDR1 SEHNR and CDR2 FQNEAQ (reference sequence). The CDR3 loop is CASSLALFGTEAFF. CDR3 nucleotides: TGTGCCAGCAGCTTAGCGCTATTCGGCACTGAAGCTTTCTTT.

The chain couples TRBV27 to TRBJ2-7; 10 bases align to TRBD2. J gave up 0 bases and V 5 bases, and 7 bases lay outside the gene matches. This CDR3 region has 16 residues. Germline values: CDR1 MNHEY, CDR2 SMNVEV (reference sequence). The CDR3 nucleotides are TGTGCCAGCAGTCCCGGGGCTAGCGGGAGCTCCTACGAGCAGTACTTC. It codes for CASSPGASGSSYEQYF.

The chain employs TRBV30 and TRBJ1-1; TRBD1 matches at 9 bases. Germline V gives CDR1 GTSNPN, CDR2 SVGIG (reference sequence). This CDR3 spans 15 amino acids. V dropped 1 base and J dropped 6; count of bases not matched to a gene: 9. CDR3 loop: CAWSATGGFPSEAFF. CDR3 DNA sequence: TGTGCCTGGAGTGCGACAGGGGGTTTTCCCTCTGAAGCTTTCTTT.

The rearrangement joins TRBV27 to TRBJ1-1; D is uncertain. The CDR3 consists of 14 residues. Germline V gene lookup returns CDR1 MNHEY and CDR2 SMNVEV (reference sequence). The V gene lost 8 bases and the J gene lost 4 bases, with 17 bases spanning the gap. CDR3 residues: CASSTWAESTEAFF. CDR3 nucleotide sequence: TGTGCCAGCTCTACTTGGGCCGAGAGCACTGAAGCTTTCTTT.

This chain uses TRBV7-2 with TRBJ1-5; 7 nucleotides align to TRBD1. Germline V gene data show CDR1 as SGHTA and CDR2 as FQGNSA. The CDR3 runs to 15 residues. Trimming took 5 bases from V and 11 from J; bases not matched to a gene: 15. CDR3 bases: TGTGCCAGCAGCATGAACAGGGGTAGGAAGGGGGCCCAGCATTTT. Its protein is CASSMNRGRKGAQHF.

As regards this clone: A junction end diverges from the germline sequence, so it may reflect a read error. The chain joins TRBV7-7 to TRBJ2-1; tentatively, D is TRBD2 (7 bases). There are 16 residues in the CDR3. In germline, CDR1 is SSHAT, CDR2 FNYEAQ (reference sequence). The chain's CDR3 is CASSPIRSGGPNEQFF. The DNA for the CDR3 is TGTGCTAGCAGCCCGATCAGGTCCGGGGGGCCCAATGAGCAGTTCTTC.

This clone was detected once. The chain recombines TRBV7-2 with TRBJ2-7; 7 bases align to TRBD1. After removal of 5 bases from V and 1 base from J, the junction contained 8 bases not matched to a gene. The germline CDR1 and CDR2 sequences are SGHTA and FQGNSA. This CDR3 is built from 15 residues. The CDR3 loop is CASSLRQGSSYEQYF. The CDR3 coding sequence is TGTGCCAGCAGCCTAAGACAGGGATCGTCCTACGAGCAGTACTTC.

The rearrangement uses TRBV19 and TRBJ1-1, with 10 positions matching TRBD1. The CDR3 is 15 residues long. Germline CDR1 reads LNHDA; CDR2 reads SQIVND (reference sequence). After removal of 11 bases from V and 4 bases from J, the junction contained 13 bases not matched to a gene. As DNA, the CDR3 is TGTGCCCGCAAAACCGGGACAGGGGATCCCACTGAAGCTTTCTTT. It codes for CARKTGTGDPTEAFF.

The chain joins TRBV24-1 to TRBJ1-5, with TRBD1 identical over 9 bases. This CDR3 region has 17 residues. Germline assignment: CDR1 KGHDR and CDR2 SFDVKD. The trim removed 9 bases at V and 6 bases at J, leaving 17 bases unmatched. DNA for the CDR3: TGTGCCACCCAAGATGCCCGGGACAGGGTCGAGATTCAGCCCCAGCATTTT. It codes for CATQDARDRVEIQPQHF.

J is TRBJ1-2 and V is TRBV27; 7 bases are shared with TRBD1. Germline CDR1 MNHEY, CDR2 SMNVEV (reference sequence). This CDR3 contains 14 residues. The J segment lost 4 bases and the V segment lost 8 bases, leaving 10 bases of the junction unmatched. In DNA form, the CDR3 reads TGTGCCAGCGCTGGAGGAGGGGGCAGCTATGGCTACACCTTC. As protein: CASAGGGGSYGYTF.

The chain employs TRBV7-2 and TRBJ2-3; possibly TRBD2 for D (5 bases). This CDR3 has 14 residues. Germline loops: CDR1 SGHTA, CDR2 FQGNSA. Trimming left V 5 bases short and J 1 base short, with 10 bases between. This CDR3 reads CASSRRAGTDTQYF. The CDR3 nucleotides read TGTGCCAGCAGCCGGCGAGCGGGCACAGATACGCAGTATTTT.

This chain joins TRBV9 and TRBJ2-2; D gene unclear. CDR1 SGDLS and CDR2 YYNGEE come from the germline V gene. The CDR3 runs to 13 residues. V lost 0 bases, J lost 6 bases, and 6 bases lay in between. The CDR3 is CASSVAQAGELFF. CDR3 DNA sequence: TGTGCCAGCAGCGTAGCTCAGGCCGGGGAGCTGTTTTTT.

The chain carries TRBV28 and TRBJ1-5; no clear D. The germline V and J ends were trimmed by 5 bases and 1 base, with 12 bases remaining between them. This CDR3 is built from 15 residues. In germline, CDR1 is MDHEN, CDR2 SYDVKM. CDR3: CASSVDGLSNQPQHF. The CDR3 nucleotides are TGTGCCAGCAGTGTAGACGGACTAAGCAATCAGCCCCAGCATTTT. The full variable domain, its missing parts supplied by reference TRBV28 and TRBJ1-5, is DVKVTQSSRYLVKRTGEKVFLECVQDMDHENMFWYRQDPGLGLRLIYFSYDVKMKEKGDIPEGYSVSREKKERFSLILESASTNQTSMYLCASSVDGLSNQPQHFGDGTRLSIL.

The chain links TRBV6-5 to TRBJ1-4; 8 nucleotides line up with TRBD1. CDR1 is MNHEY, CDR2 SVGAGI, per germline. V was pared by 6 bases and J by 10 bases, with 10 bases of the junction left unmatched. This CDR3 has 14 residues. The chain's CDR3 is CASRTGDGGGKLFF. CDR3 bases: TGTGCCAGCAGGACAGGGGACGGGGGCGGAAAACTGTTTTTT.

The chain employs TRBV5-5 and TRBJ1-2, with no clear D. The V end was cut by 0 bases, the J end by 5 bases, with 14 bases between. CDR3 length: 15 amino acids. Germline V gene data show CDR1 as SGHKS and CDR2 as YYEKEE (reference sequence). CDR3 region: CASSLVDQSGYGYTF. CDR3 coding DNA: TGTGCCAGCAGCTTGGTTGACCAGTCGGGTTATGGCTACACCTTC.

The chain joins TRBV13 to TRBJ2-1, with 12 bases that match TRBD2. The CDR3 covers 15 residues. V trimming: 5 bases; J trimming: 8 bases; junction bases outside the gene matches: 7. Per the germline V gene, CDR1 is PRHDT and CDR2 is FYEKMQ (reference sequence). CDR3 DNA: TGTGCCAGCAGCGAAAGACTAGCGGGGGTCCATGAGCAGTTCTTC. It is translated as CASSERLAGVHEQFF.